The 32 T cell receptor beta chains below were found in one sample sequenced in a study of breast tumors, draining lymph nodes, adjacent tissues. Axillary draining lymph nodes of breast cancer patients supplied the node samples. TCRdb reprocessed the multiplex PCR reads with MiXCR, giving one entry per CDR3 protein. This sample has 200,000 to 250,000 distinct CDR3 sequences, with about 34% found just once. The sample taken for sequencing was axillary lymph node tissue. The receptors were gathered from a female donor with breast cancer. Some clones in this sample may be carry-over from other donors' samples.

This clonotype was seen at least ten times. V usage is TRBV11-3 and J usage is TRBJ2-7; 7 positions agree with TRBD1. This CDR3 has 13 residues. The germline gives CDR1 SGHNT, CDR2 YENEEA. J gave up 3 bases and V 6 bases, and 5 bases lay outside the gene matches. The CDR3 DNA follows: TGTGCCAGCAGGCATGACAGGGACTACGAGCAGTACTTC. Translation gives CASRHDRDYEQYF.

This clonotype showed up many times. The chain employs TRBV2 and TRBJ1-5, with D possibly matching TRBD1 (5 bases). V lost 3 bases to trimming and J lost 4 bases, with 13 bases between them. This CDR3 spans 15 amino acids. Germline values: CDR1 SNHLY, CDR2 FYNNEI. CDR3 DNA: TGTGCCAGCAGTGACGGGGGGAAACGAAATCAGCCCCAGCATTTT. Translation gives CASSDGGKRNQPQHF.

On this clonotype: A much larger clone sits a single nucleotide away, making a read error possible. The rearrangement links TRBV6-5 to TRBJ2-1; tentatively, D is TRBD1 (5 bases). The CDR3 spans 12 residues. Trimming removed 8 bases from V and 10 bases from J, with 15 bases in between. CDR1 is MNHEY, CDR2 SVGAGI, per germline. The CDR3 sequence: CASGQGVYEQFF. The CDR3 DNA sequence: TGTGCCAGCGGCCAAGGGGTCTACGAGCAGTTCTTC.

There are many counts of this clonotype. This chain joins TRBV19 and TRBJ2-1; D might be TRBD1 (6 bases). In germline, CDR1 is LNHDA, CDR2 SQIVND (reference sequence). This CDR3 comprises 11 residues. V lost 7 bases, J lost 9 bases, and 10 bases lay in between. The CDR3 here is CASTQGIEQFF. CDR3 DNA sequence: TGTGCCAGTACACAGGGCATTGAGCAGTTCTTC.

V is TRBV19 and J is TRBJ2-3; a possible D gene is TRBD2 (5 bases). Trimming left V 1 base short and J 6 bases short, with 11 bases between. CDR1 is LNHDA, CDR2 SQIVND, per germline (reference sequence). This CDR3 region has 14 residues. The CDR3 spells CASSIGEGADTQYF. The CDR3 DNA reads TGTGCCAGTAGTATAGGAGAGGGAGCGGATACGCAGTATTTT.

This clonotype was counted once. The chain joins TRBV7-6 to TRBJ2-7, with 9 bases fitting TRBD1. CDR3 length equals 15 residues. The germline CDR1 and CDR2 sequences are SGHVS and FNYEAQ. Unmatched junction bases numbered 6, after V lost 0 bases and J lost 6 bases. CDR3 nucleotide sequence: TGTGCCAGCAGCTTAGCGGGACAGGGCTTCCGCGAGCAGTACTTC. It codes for CASSLAGQGFREQYF.

This clonotype was seen many times. CDR3 region: CATSAGFSNQPQHF. For the CDR3, the DNA is TGTGCCACCAGTGCGGGTTTTAGCAATCAGCCCCAGCATTTT. The chain combines TRBV24-1 with TRBJ1-5; the D is unclear. The germline V and J ends were trimmed by 5 bases and 0 bases, with 7 bases remaining between them. This CDR3 is built from 14 residues. Germline loops: CDR1 KGHDR, CDR2 SFDVKD.

There are many counts of this clonotype. The chain uses TRBV6-5 and TRBJ2-1, with 13 bases lining up with TRBD2. V lost 6 bases and J lost 7; bases outside the gene matches: 9. The CDR3 loop spans 16 amino acids. CDR1 is MNHEY, CDR2 SVGAGI, per germline. CDR3 bases: TGTGCCAGCAGCCCCGGACTAGCGGGAGTGGGAAATGAGCAGTTCTTC. The encoded protein is CASSPGLAGVGNEQFF.

This clonotype was seen once. This could be a read error, since a much larger clone is one nucleotide away. V gene TRBV6-2 or TRBV6-3 combines with J gene TRBJ1-4; D not certain. The CDR3 spans 12 residues. Trimming pared 6 bases from V and 8 bases from J, leaving 10 bases between. Looked up from germline, CDR1 is MNHEY and CDR2 is SVGEGT. CDR3: CASRPAAEKLFF. The CDR3 nucleotides read TGTGCCAGCAGGCCGGCGGCAGAAAAACTGTTTTTT.

The table lists this clonotype with many counts. The chain recombines TRBV19 with TRBJ2-5, with 10 bases fitting TRBD1. This CDR3 region has 14 residues. V shed 10 bases and J 4 bases; nucleotides not matched to a gene: 9. From germline, CDR1 is LNHDA and CDR2 SQIVND (reference sequence). This CDR3 reads CATKTGGSVETQYF. CDR3 DNA: TGTGCCACCAAGACAGGGGGCTCTGTAGAGACCCAGTACTTC.

This clonotype was counted at least ten times. V gene TRBV14 combines with J gene TRBJ2-5; 8 positions agree with TRBD1. CDR1 is SGHDN and CDR2 is FVKESK in the germline V gene. The CDR3 consists of 15 residues. The junction had 6 bases not matched to a gene; V was cut back by 4 bases and J by 2 bases. The CDR3 bases are TGTGCCAGCAGCCTAGGACAGGGATCACAAGAGACCCAGTACTTC. Translation gives CASSLGQGSQETQYF.

The CDR3 region is CSAGRGGRDTQYF. In nucleotides, the CDR3 is TGCAGTGCCGGGCGGGGGGGCAGAGATACGCAGTATTTT. The genes are TRBV20-1 and TRBJ2-3; 9 nucleotides agree with TRBD2. The CDR3 totals 13 residues. Germline V gives CDR1 DFQATT, CDR2 SNEGSKA (reference sequence). Unmatched junction bases numbered 6, after V lost 6 bases and J lost 5 bases.

The rearrangement joins TRBV13 to TRBJ2-1; TRBD2 might be the D (5 bases). Germline CDR1 PRHDT, CDR2 FYEKMQ (reference sequence). This CDR3 has 15 residues. V lost 5 bases to trimming and J lost 0 bases, with 11 bases between them. In DNA form, the CDR3 reads TGTGCCAGCAGCATACTAGAAGACTCCTACAATGAGCAGTTCTTC. It codes for CASSILEDSYNEQFF.

This clonotype was counted only a few times. The V call is TRBV6-1, the J call TRBJ2-3; 8 nucleotides line up with TRBD2. The CDR3 sequence is 16 residues long. V lost 2 bases to trimming and J lost 3 bases; unmatched junction nucleotides: 7. Per germline, CDR1 MNHNS and CDR2 SASEGT. The CDR3 nucleotides read TGTGCCAGCAGTGAAAGGGTAGCGGGAAGTACAGATACGCAGTATTTT. This gives the protein CASSERVAGSTDTQYF.

Here the CDR3 reads CASSQLVTNGYTF. The CDR3 DNA is TGTGCCAGCAGCCAATTAGTAACCAATGGCTACACCTTC. The chain couples TRBV3-1 to TRBJ1-2; D not resolved. The CDR3 is 13 amino acids. Germline assignment: CDR1 LGHDT and CDR2 YNNKEL (reference sequence). Trimming pared 2 bases from V and 6 bases from J, leaving 10 bases between.

This clonotype was seen ten or more times. The rearrangement links TRBV5-1 to TRBJ1-6; no reliable D call. The CDR3 runs to 15 residues. The V end was cut by 0 bases, the J end by 0 bases, with 4 bases between. The V gene's germline CDR1 is SGHRS and CDR2 YFSETQ. CDR3 protein: CASSLDSSYNSPLHF. Here the CDR3 DNA reads TGCGCCAGCAGCTTGGATTCCTCCTATAATTCACCCCTCCACTTT. The whole variable domain, remainder taken from reference TRBV5-1 and TRBJ1-6, is KAGVTQTPRYLIKTRGQQVTLSCSPISGHRSVSWYQQTPGQGLQFLFEYFSETQRNKGNFPGRFSGRQFSNSRSEMNVSTLELGDSALYLCASSLDSSYNSPLHFGNGTRLTVT.

V gene TRBV4-1 combines with J gene TRBJ2-1; TRBD1 might be the D (6 bases). Trimming removed 0 bases from V and 4 bases from J, with 13 bases in between. Germline CDR1 and CDR2: MGHRA and YSYEKL. The CDR3 loop spans 16 amino acids. The CDR3 nucleotides are TGCGCCAGCAGCCAAGATCAAGGGGGTTCGTACAATGAGCAGTTCTTC. It encodes CASSQDQGGSYNEQFF.

This clonotype appeared many times. This chain uses TRBV24-1 with TRBJ2-1; 9 positions agree with TRBD1. Germline trimming cut 4 bases from V and 3 bases from J; bases unmatched to any gene: 3. CDR1 KGHDR and CDR2 SFDVKD come from the germline V gene. The CDR3 is made up of 15 amino acids. The CDR3 reads CATSERTGVYNEQFF. The DNA for the CDR3 is TGTGCCACCAGTGAAAGGACAGGGGTCTACAATGAGCAGTTCTTC.

The chain is built from TRBV10-3 and TRBJ2-5; the D call may be TRBD1 or TRBD2 (5 bases each). Looked up from germline, CDR1 is ENHRY and CDR2 is SYGVKD. The CDR3 loop spans 11 amino acids. The germline V and J ends were trimmed by 10 bases and 5 bases, with 11 bases remaining between them. In nucleotides, the CDR3 is TGTGCCACCCAGGGCGGGGAGACCCAGTACTTC. Encoded protein: CATQGGETQYF.

This clonotype was detected ten times or more. This rearrangement joins TRBV19 to TRBJ1-4, with unresolved D. The CDR3 runs 14 residues. V lost 3 bases to trimming and J lost 2 bases, with 7 bases between them. The germline V gene encodes CDR1 LNHDA and CDR2 SQIVND (reference sequence). The CDR3 DNA is TGTGCCAGTAGTATTGGAGTGACTAATGAAAAACTGTTTTTT. Residues: CASSIGVTNEKLFF. Filled out from reference TRBV19 and TRBJ1-4, the complete variable domain reads DGGITQSPKYLFRKEGQNVTLSCEQNLNHDAMYWYRQDPGQGLRLIYYSQIVNDFQKGDIAEGYSVSREKKESFPLTVTSAQKNPTAFYLCASSIGVTNEKLFFGSGTQLSVL.

Remarks on this clonotype: Because the CDR3's place on the DNA is in doubt, the DNA is left out and the CDR3 is given as listed by TCRdb. The chain employs TRBV20-1 and TRBJ2-7; TRBD1, the D gene given by the table, was not confirmed from the DNA. The CDR3 contains 19 residues when both ends are counted. The germline gives CDR1 DFQATT, CDR2 SNEGSKA (reference sequence). CDR3 sequence reads: CSDSGFYLCAWSVTPQQYF.

The V call is TRBV6-2 or TRBV6-3, the J call TRBJ1-3; D possibly corresponds to TRBD1 (5 bases). The CDR3 runs 14 residues. V lost 5 bases and J lost 0, with 8 bases in between. Germline loops: CDR1 MNHEY, CDR2 SVGEGT. The CDR3 region has the DNA TGTGCCAGCAGTATGGGACTCTCTGGAAACACCATATATTTT. It codes for CASSMGLSGNTIYF.

The chain employs TRBV12-3 or TRBV12-4 and TRBJ2-1, with 7 positions matching TRBD2. Trimming removed 5 bases from V and 4 bases from J; junction bases left unmatched: 5. This CDR3 is built from 14 residues. As DNA, the CDR3 is TGTGCCAGCAGTAACGGGGGGATTTACAATGAGCAGTTCTTC. Its translation is CASSNGGIYNEQFF.

At least ten counts were recorded for this clonotype. The chain recombines TRBV20-1 with TRBJ2-3, with D possibly TRBD2 on 6 matching bases. Trimming took 3 bases from V and 0 from J, leaving 13 bases between them. The CDR3 covers 15 residues. The germline V gene encodes CDR1 DFQATT and CDR2 SNEGSKA (reference sequence). The CDR3 nucleotides read TGCAGTGCTAGGGGCGGGGCTTCGAGCACAGATACGCAGTATTTT. It is translated as CSARGGASSTDTQYF.

As to this clonotype: A junction end diverges from the germline sequence, so it may reflect a read error. The gene calls are TRBV2 and TRBJ2-1, with 9 nucleotides matching TRBD2. This CDR3 region has 14 residues. The germline gives CDR1 SNHLY, CDR2 FYNNEI. The CDR3 region is CACSVGGGAVEQFF. CDR3 nucleotides: TGTGCCTGCAGTGTGGGCGGGGGGGCTGTTGAGCAGTTCTTC.

The CDR3 sequence is CASSYSIRGLINQPQHF. The CDR3 nucleotides are TGTGCCAGCAGTTACTCTATCAGGGGTCTTATCAATCAGCCCCAGCATTTT. The V gene is TRBV6-2 or TRBV6-3, the J gene TRBJ1-5; possibly TRBD1 for D (6 bases). Trimming removed 0 bases from V and 3 bases from J, with 15 bases in between. CDR1 and CDR2 (germline): MNHEY, SVGEGT. The length of the CDR3 is 17 residues.

This chain uses TRBV12-3 or TRBV12-4 with TRBJ1-3, with a tentative D call TRBD1 (6 bases). Trimming took off 6 bases at V and 6 bases at J, with 18 bases between the two ends. CDR3 length equals 15 residues. In nucleotides, the CDR3 is TGTGCCAGCAGCAGGGGCAGGGGATTGGAAAACACCATATATTTT. Translating it yields CASSRGRGLENTIYF.

This clonotype was seen many times. The rearrangement links TRBV30 to TRBJ1-2; unclear D gene. Trimming shortened V by 0 bases and J by 0 bases, and 14 bases separated the two germline ends. This CDR3 spans 16 amino acids. CDR1 is GTSNPN and CDR2 is SVGIG in the germline V gene (reference sequence). CDR3: CAWSVPANRANYGYTF. DNA of the CDR3: TGTGCCTGGAGTGTACCTGCCAACCGAGCTAACTATGGCTACACCTTC.

The chain joins TRBV20-1 to TRBJ2-3; 7 bases align to TRBD2. The CDR3 runs 15 residues. With 3 bases clipped from V and 7 bases from J, the junction kept 13 bases outside the gene matches. CDR1 and CDR2 (germline): DFQATT, SNEGSKA (reference sequence). The CDR3 sequence: CSASLRGDQSNTQYF. The DNA for the CDR3 is TGCAGTGCTAGTCTCCGGGGGGACCAGTCAAATACGCAGTATTTT.

This clonotype has at least ten counts. Here the CDR3 reads CASSQDYTQSNQPQHF. CDR3 in DNA: TGCGCCAGCAGCCAAGATTATACACAAAGCAATCAGCCCCAGCATTTT. The chain is built from TRBV4-1 and TRBJ1-5, with no clear D. This CDR3 is built from 16 residues. Germline CDR1 MGHRA, CDR2 YSYEKL. V was cut by 0 bases and J by 1 base, with 10 bases left in between.

The chain links TRBV7-9 to TRBJ2-7, with 8 positions matching TRBD1. Germline loops: CDR1 SEHNR, CDR2 FQNEAQ (reference sequence). V trimming: 11 bases; J trimming: 6 bases; junction bases outside the gene matches: 15. The length of the CDR3 is 14 residues. This CDR3 reads CAVQGQGGLSEQYF. The CDR3 region has the DNA TGTGCCGTCCAAGGACAGGGTGGGTTATCCGAGCAGTACTTC.

A word on this clonotype: This may come from a read error, since a much larger clone is one base off. The V gene is TRBV11-2, the J gene TRBJ2-6; TRBD1 is a possible D gene (6 bases). With 11 bases removed from V and 0 bases from J, the gap between germline ends came to 20 bases. Germline V lookup: CDR1 SGHAT, CDR2 FQNNGV. CDR3 length: 17 amino acids. The CDR3 loop reads CAGRTDRVISGANVLTF. CDR3 nucleotide sequence: TGTGCCGGCCGAACGGACAGAGTGATCTCTGGGGCCAACGTCCTGACTTTC.